The 9 T cell receptor beta chains listed next were all sequenced from one sample in a study of cytomegalovirus exposure and HLA in healthy donors. PCR employed 60 Vbeta and 13 Jbeta primers. Assay used: immunoSEQ multiplex PCR; TCRdb lists only in-frame clones, some missing. This table has around 130,000 clones, about four fifths appearing once. Sequencing was performed on PBMCs. The receptor set was obtained from a man under 40 in good health and CMV-seronegative.

V gene TRBV15 combines with J gene TRBJ2-3, with 12 nucleotides matching TRBD2. Germline lookup yields CDR1 LNHNV and CDR2 YYDKDF (reference sequence). With V trimmed by 0 bases and J by 1 base, 5 bases remained unmatched. The CDR3 has 18 amino acids. The CDR3 region has the DNA TGTGCCACCAGCAGAGATAATCGACTAGCGGGGGGCACAGATACGCAGTATTTT. Amino acids: CATSRDNRLAGGTDTQYF.

The chain has TRBV6-6 and TRBJ1-2, with TRBD1 matching 10 bases. CDR3 length: 16 residues. V trimming: 6 bases; J trimming: 5 bases; junction bases outside the gene matches: 12. Per germline, CDR1 MNHNY and CDR2 SVGAGI (reference sequence). CDR3 loop: CASSSTSDRGWYGYTF. The CDR3 DNA follows: TGTGCCAGCAGCTCAACTTCGGACAGGGGGTGGTATGGCTACACCTTC.

V and J are TRBV7-9 and TRBJ1-1; no definite D call. The CDR3 runs 12 residues. The germline V gene encodes CDR1 SEHNR and CDR2 FQNEAQ (reference sequence). The V end was cut by 5 bases, the J end by 4 bases, with 8 bases between. The CDR3 here is CASSHVFTEAFF. In DNA form, the CDR3 reads TGTGCCAGCAGCCATGTGTTCACTGAAGCTTTCTTT.

As DNA, the CDR3 is TGTGCCAGCAGCTTAATGCGGACAGGGGGAACCGGGGAGCTGTTTTTT. Amino acids: CASSLMRTGGTGELFF. This rearrangement joins TRBV7-9 to TRBJ2-2, with 10 nucleotides matching TRBD1. The CDR3 loop spans 16 amino acids. Trimming at V came to 2 bases and at J to 5 bases, leaving 5 bases not matched to a gene. Germline CDR1 is SEHNR and CDR2 is FQNEAQ (reference sequence).

This chain connects TRBV2 to TRBJ2-3, with TRBD1 matching 7 bases. Trimming cost V 6 bases and J 4 bases; bases outside gene matches: 7. CDR1 SNHLY and CDR2 FYNNEI come from the germline V gene. This CDR3 spans 14 amino acids. The chain's CDR3 is CASRHRGVADTQYF. The CDR3 DNA is TGTGCCAGCAGGCACAGGGGTGTCGCAGATACGCAGTATTTT.

The gene calls are TRBV10-3 and TRBJ1-2; a weak D match, TRBD1 (6 bases). Trimming cost V 8 bases and J 4 bases, with 17 bases left between them. This CDR3 region has 14 residues. Germline V gene lookup returns CDR1 ENHRY and CDR2 SYGVKD. The chain's CDR3 is CAIPGGGGSYGYTF. As DNA, the CDR3 is TGTGCCATCCCCGGGGGCGGGGGGAGCTATGGCTACACCTTC.

J is TRBJ1-6 and V is TRBV19, with TRBD1 identical over 9 bases. The V gene end was trimmed by 9 bases and the J gene end by 9 bases; junction bases not matched to a gene: 6. Germline V CDR1 and CDR2: LNHDA, SQIVND (reference sequence). The CDR3 loop spans 13 amino acids. The CDR3 loop reads CASRDRDRSPLHF. In DNA form, the CDR3 reads TGTGCCAGCCGGGACAGGGACCGTTCACCCCTCCACTTT.

This clone appeared a single time. The chain combines TRBV27 with TRBJ1-5, with 11 positions matching TRBD1. The CDR3 spans 15 residues. V was pared by 3 bases and J by 6 bases, with 4 bases of the junction left unmatched. Germline V gene lookup returns CDR1 MNHEY and CDR2 SMNVEV (reference sequence). CDR3 sequence reads: CASSFGQGAGQPQHF. The CDR3 region has the DNA TGTGCCAGCAGTTTTGGACAGGGGGCCGGTCAGCCCCAGCATTTT.

This clone was picked up one time. The genes are TRBV5-1 and TRBJ2-7; TRBD1 matches at 9 bases. There are 15 residues in the CDR3. The germline V gene encodes CDR1 SGHRS and CDR2 YFSETQ. Trimming removed 4 bases from V and 3 bases from J; junction bases left unmatched: 8. The CDR3 is CASSPGDRVGYEQYF. The CDR3 coding sequence is TGCGCCAGCAGCCCGGGGGACAGGGTGGGCTACGAGCAGTACTTC.